The 10 T cell receptor beta chains in this list originate from one sample, sequenced in a study of T cell responses to AZD1222 COVID-19 vaccine. Profiling relied on immunoSEQ multiplex PCR, and the TCRdb table lists in-frame clones only, not all of them. The data show around 85,000 clones, with 80% to 90% seen just once and roughly 6% held by the top ten. The source was peripheral blood, collected on day 0 of AZD1222 vaccination. These receptor sequences come from an adult in good health.

The chain carries TRBV28 and TRBJ1-1; TRBD1 is a possible D gene (5 bases). Germline V gene data show CDR1 as MDHEN and CDR2 as SYDVKM. This CDR3 region has 12 residues. Trimming stripped 7 bases from V and 7 bases from J, with 13 bases between. CDR3 sequence reads: CASTRQSSEAFF. The CDR3 nucleotides are TGTGCCAGCACTCGACAGAGCAGTGAAGCTTTCTTT.

The V call is TRBV5-1, the J call TRBJ2-7; 8 nucleotides line up with TRBD1. V was clipped by 4 bases and J by 4 bases; unmatched bases: 10. Germline V gene sequence: CDR1 SGHRS, CDR2 YFSETQ. The CDR3 has 15 amino acids. CDR3 amino acids: CASSARTGSWYEQYF. CDR3 DNA sequence: TGCGCCAGCAGCGCAAGGACAGGGAGTTGGTACGAGCAGTACTTC.

V gene TRBV19 combines with J gene TRBJ1-5; possible D gene TRBD1, 6 bases. CDR1 is LNHDA and CDR2 is SQIVND in the germline V gene (reference sequence). The CDR3 runs to 13 residues. V was clipped by 10 bases and J by 6 bases, with 16 bases between them. CDR3: CATLGGHGQPQHF. The CDR3, as DNA: TGTGCCACTCTGGGGGGGCACGGTCAGCCCCAGCATTTT.

J is TRBJ1-3 and V is TRBV5-1; maybe TRBD1 (6 bases). The V end lost 5 bases, the J end lost 0 bases, and 15 bases lay between the germline ends. The CDR3 runs 16 residues. Germline V gene lookup returns CDR1 SGHRS and CDR2 YFSETQ. The CDR3 region has the DNA TGCGCCAGCAGGGCCGGTGGGGGCATCTCTGGAAACACCATATATTTT. Amino acids: CASRAGGGISGNTIYF.

This chain connects TRBV7-6 to TRBJ2-5, with 7 bases identical to TRBD2. With 5 bases clipped from V and 4 bases from J, the junction kept 10 bases outside the gene matches. Germline V gene sequence: CDR1 SGHVS, CDR2 FNYEAQ. The CDR3 totals 15 residues. The CDR3 bases are TGTGCCAGCAGCCCAACCGCGGGGGTGAGAGAGACCCAGTACTTC. Residues: CASSPTAGVRETQYF.

CDR3 DNA: TGTGCCAGCAGCTTGAGTTCCGGGGCTAATGAAAAACTGTTTTTT. Translation: CASSLSSGANEKLFF. This chain joins TRBV5-4 and TRBJ1-4; the D is unclear. CDR1 is SGHNT, CDR2 YYREEE, per germline (reference sequence). Between the trimmed V and J ends, which lost 1 base and 3 bases, there was a span of 10 bases. The CDR3 extends over 15 amino acids.

The count of this clone is one. CDR3 coding DNA: TGCGCCAGCAGCCAAGGCTCTTGGCGGGCCGATGAGCAGTTCTTC. It translates to CASSQGSWRADEQFF. This chain joins TRBV4-1 and TRBJ2-1, with a tentative D call TRBD2 (5 bases). The V gene's germline CDR1 is MGHRA and CDR2 YSYEKL. Trimming took 1 base from V and 8 from J, leaving 15 bases between them. The CDR3 runs 15 residues.

This chain joins TRBV10-3 and TRBJ1-2; 7 bases are a match to TRBD1. The length of the CDR3 is 13 residues. V was clipped by 11 bases and J by 2 bases; unmatched bases: 8. CDR1 is ENHRY and CDR2 is SYGVKD in the germline V gene. This CDR3 is CAARDRENYGYTF. The CDR3 DNA reads TGTGCCGCCCGGGACAGAGAGAACTATGGCTACACCTTC.

The chain uses TRBV5-5 and TRBJ2-7; D unresolved. Trimming cost V 7 bases and J 4 bases, with 6 bases left between them. Germline V gene lookup returns CDR1 SGHKS and CDR2 YYEKEE (reference sequence). CDR3 length: 10 amino acids. CDR3 region: CASGVYEQYF. CDR3 in DNA: TGTGCCAGCGGGGTGTACGAGCAGTACTTC.

This clone was counted a single time. The chain employs TRBV19 and TRBJ1-5, with TRBD1 identical over 7 bases. CDR1 LNHDA and CDR2 SQIVND come from the germline V gene (reference sequence). The CDR3 length is 20 residues. The trim removed 1 base at V and 1 base at J, leaving 16 bases unmatched. Here the CDR3 reads CASSIGTRGGRRESNQPQHF. The CDR3 DNA reads TGTGCCAGTAGTATAGGAACCAGGGGGGGACGACGTGAGAGCAATCAGCCCCAGCATTTT. The full variable domain, its missing parts supplied by reference TRBV19 and TRBJ1-5, is DGGITQSPKYLFRKEGQNVTLSCEQNLNHDAMYWYRQDPGQGLRLIYYSQIVNDFQKGDIAEGYSVSREKKESFPLTVTSAQKNPTAFYLCASSIGTRGGRRESNQPQHFGDGTRLSIL.